This T cell receptor beta chain was sequenced during a study of shared clonotypes between healthy human individuals (TCRdb year 2020). General notes on the study: The cohort included three men and two women between 18 and 49 years of age. For each donor, CD4 naive and CD4 memory were each given three plates, CD8 naive was given two plates, and CD8 memory was given one plate. To estimate repertoire size and how much clonotypes are shared between individuals, the study performed deep sequencing of blood TCR repertoires from a handful of healthy adults. To increase sequencing depth and limit assay-specific biases, TCR repertoire library preparation and sequencing were carried out by different laboratories using diverse techniques. Per donor, leukapheresis produced somewhere between about 0.8 and 9 billion PBMCs. What the work shows at the level of the full study, not this receptor alone: Based on pairwise subsampling, the degree of clonotype sharing among donors was expected to be affected by sequencing depth. Only blood was sampled, and tissue TCR repertoires likely differ from those in blood. Naive subsets generally had larger estimated clonotype richness than memory subsets did. Approximately 5% of naive CD4, more than 3% of naive CD8, roughly 2.4% of memory CD4, and approximately 0.4% of memory CD8 clonotypes were shared across a few donors. Higher generation probabilities were observed for clonotypes shared by all four sorted-subset donors than for non-shared clonotypes. Because the study included a small number of donors, the genetic and exposure-history diversity represented was limited. Even with the large sequencing depth, rarefaction of the sorted-subset datasets indicated that sequencing was incomplete.

The donors were healthy, HIV-negative adults who had no recently reported acute infections or vaccinations. Only Caucasian adults living in Nashville, Tennessee, USA were represented among the donors. CD4+ T cells were enriched through magnetic negative selection, after which naive cells were positively selected on CD45RA and the remaining negative fraction served as the memory subset. Blood was obtained by leukapheresis, after which PBMCs were separated by Ficoll-Histopaque density gradient centrifugation and cryopreserved in liquid nitrogen vapor phase. Purity and quantity of every magnetically sorted T cell population were checked by analytical flow cytometry. From each sorted fraction, genomic DNA was isolated and quantified by UV absorbance on a Nanodrop 2000c. Worth noting for this clone: No antigen is known for it. Per-base quality was not reported, and no clone a single base away is much larger than it.

TCR CDR3 regions were amplified from genomic DNA by multiplex PCR using the deep immunoSEQ assay. Extracted genomic DNA from each cell subset was distributed evenly across all wells of several immunoSEQ 96-well plates, and each plate was treated as a replicate. For sorted subsets, approximately 210 ng genomic DNA, equal to approximately 30,000 T cell genomes, was loaded into each replicate PCR. The purified libraries were quantified using a Qubit 3.0 fluorometer, sized with a Bioanalyzer 2100, and then quantified again using the KAPA Library Quantification kit. Every immunoSEQ 96-well plate was sequenced on a separate single-read 150-cycle Illumina NextSeq 550 flow cell. As for how the authors treated the data: Because the immunoSEQ output held only junctional sequences and lacked quality scores, the filtering could not match the filtering applied to full-length reads. To assign V/J genes and CDR3, sequences were annotated against IMGT germline references using PyIR, a Python wrapper for IgBLAST v1.9. Reads with weak V/J assignments (E-value above 1e-6), missing CDR3, stop codons, out-of-frame junctions, or ambiguous translated residues were removed. V3J clonotypes were defined as sequences sharing the same inferred V gene, J gene, and CDR3 amino acid sequence. The percentage overlap between two repertoires was calculated by dividing the number of shared unique clonotypes by the size of the smaller repertoire. Three approaches were used to assess repertoire richness: RTK rarefaction, the Chao1 estimator, and Recon v2.1 estimates of unobserved clonotypes. For all TCRbeta clonotypes obtained by the gDNA method from four donors, generation probabilities were computed with OLGA. TCRdb took over this immuneACCESS table, retaining in-frame rearrangements with V and J assigned. Such tables are incomplete; in checked studies, under half of the missing clones stem from an unresolved V gene, and the remainder is unexplained. Clone size and V and J calls were adopted from that table, with D and trimming inferred from the DNA. The sample includes 550,000 to 800,000 clones, with over 65% observed a single time. The biggest ten clones account for less than 2% of the sample.

The CDR3 sequence holds 15 residues, the cysteine and phenylalanine included. The CDR3 DNA has 45 bases and is translated from base 1. Between the V and J ends, shortened by 1 base and 8 bases respectively, the junction contains 15 bases. Looking up the germline V gene yields CDR1 SGHNT and CDR2 YENEEA. Sequences were obtained from memory CD4+ T cells sorted from blood. The sample's cell subset or site, from its label and the paper: CD45RA-negative fraction. The receptor chain draws on TRBV11-3 and TRBJ2-1; TRBD2 is a weak D gene call, 6 bases matching. The receptor's source is a woman aged 25 to 39 in good health. The CDR3 region: CASSLGGTQRYEQFF. In nucleotides, the sequence is TGTGCCAGCAGCTTAGGGGGGACTCAAAGGTATGAGCAGTTCTTC.